Included here is one TCR beta chain sequence, with context. Its antigen has not been determined. Per-base qualities were not stored, and no clone one base away is much larger. This specimen belongs to a study of cytomegalovirus exposure and HLA in healthy donors (dated by TCRdb to about 2017). Regarding the study in general: According to a later analysis, one platform produced both the roughly 120 validation repertoires and the 666 repertoires of the first cohort. High-throughput TCR immunosequencing, statistical association of individual TCRs with disease status, and machine learning were combined to predict cytomegalovirus infection status. The study was designed to test whether signatures of past pathogen exposure could be identified by cataloging public T cell receptors. Along with the approximately 700-subject first cohort, a separate validation cohort of approximately 110 different subjects was used.

The method was the immunoSEQ multiplex PCR assay. Per the original workflow: A statistical classification framework was built to diagnose cytomegalovirus status from the catalog of TCR beta chain sequences. This immuneACCESS table, as held by TCRdb, lists in-frame sequences with V and J called but not all clones. Of the missing ones, under half trace to an unresolved V gene in checked studies; the others have no known cause. V, J and clone size derive from that table, while D and trimming were established from the DNA sequence. Within this sample are some 63,000 clones, with around 90% of them counted one time only. The ten largest clones add up to roughly 1.2% of the sample. Beyond this particular receptor, the publication reports: In vitro tests confirmed that a few of the cytomegalovirus-associated TCR beta chains recognize cytomegalovirus antigens. A later analysis found that TCRs clustered in the first cohort also tended to co-occur in the 120 validation repertoires, with 94% of cluster scores above 0. All 120 or so repertoires were used to score co-occurrence in the validation cohort in a later analysis, because that analysis had no HLA typing for the cohort. The study listed 170 or so TCR beta chains as associated with cytomegalovirus. Most TCR sequences were seen in very few donors, while some public TCRs were found in many individuals. It was suggested by the authors that the approach could potentially be generalized to other disease states and immunological phenotypes. Cytomegalovirus status was reported to be diagnosed by the classifier with high specificity and sensitivity in both the original and validation cohorts.

Inclusive of the bounding cysteine and phenylalanine, the CDR3 is 14 residues long. Only the CDR3 DNA is retained, 42 bases long and in frame from the first base. Separate from the approximately 690-subject first cohort, the validation cohort of more than 90 subjects was the group to which the donors belonged. The V and J segments used are TRBV1 and TRBJ1-4; TRBD1 is taken as the D call from the table, unchecked against the DNA. TRBV1 constitutes a pseudogene. The sequence was obtained from a woman between 18 and 30 years old in good health and CMV-seronegative. Sequences were obtained from PBMCs. The base sequence is TGCACCAGCGGGATCGACAGACCTAATGAAAAACTGTTTTTT. It encodes CTSGIDRPNEKLFF.